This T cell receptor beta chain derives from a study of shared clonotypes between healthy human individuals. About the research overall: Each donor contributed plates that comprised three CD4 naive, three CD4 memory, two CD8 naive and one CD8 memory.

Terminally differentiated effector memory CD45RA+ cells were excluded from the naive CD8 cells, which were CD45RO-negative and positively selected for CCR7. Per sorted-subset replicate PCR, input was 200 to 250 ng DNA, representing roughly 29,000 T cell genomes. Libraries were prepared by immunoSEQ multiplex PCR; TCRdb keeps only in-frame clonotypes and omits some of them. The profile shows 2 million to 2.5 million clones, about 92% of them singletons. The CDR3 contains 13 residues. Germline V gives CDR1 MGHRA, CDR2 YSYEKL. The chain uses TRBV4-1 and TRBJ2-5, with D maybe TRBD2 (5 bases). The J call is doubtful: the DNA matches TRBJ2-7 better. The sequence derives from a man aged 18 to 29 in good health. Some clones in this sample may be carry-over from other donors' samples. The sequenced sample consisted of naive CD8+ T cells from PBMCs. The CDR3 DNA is TGCGCCAGCAGCGAGAGGGTAGCCTACGAGCAGTACTTC. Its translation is CASSERVAYEQYF.